Shown below are 10 T cell receptor gamma chains from a single sample sequenced in a study of γδ T cells in repeated Plasmodium falciparum infection. TCRdb called clones from the multiplex PCR reads again using CATT. This table holds over 25,000 gamma-chain clones, 3% found once. Flow sorting of PBMC yielded separate Vgamma9/Vdelta2+ and Vdelta2-negative gammadelta T cell populations for bulk repertoire analysis. Sample: gamma-delta T cells from blood. All receptors derive from a pool of human donors (malaria-infected and uninfected, not separated).

This clone was counted ten times or more. The V call is TRGV9, the J call TRGJP1. The J gene is not listed in TCRdb, so it was assigned here from a DNA match to germline. The CDR3 contains 16 residues. With V trimmed by 3 bases and J by 6 bases, 13 bases remained unmatched. Looked up from germline, CDR1 is GITISATS and CDR2 is ISYDGTV (reference sequence). CDR3 protein: CALWETYWKAGWFKIF. CDR3 bases: TGTGCCTTGTGGGAGACCTATTGGAAGGCTGGTTGGTTCAAGATATTT.

This clone was observed many times. For this DNA, TCRdb reports the protein of a much larger clone, which diverges at residue 2, most likely from a read error; the protein presented here is translated directly from the DNA. This chain uses TRGV4 with TRGJ1 or TRGJ2. The germline V gene has CDR1 EGSTGY and CDR2 YDSYTSSV. This CDR3 region has 11 residues. CDR3 coding DNA: TGTACCGTCCGTTATTATTATAAGAAACTCTTT. Protein product: CTVRYYYKKLF.

In this sample, this clone is medium-sized. Other DNA sequences in the sample encode the same CDR3. The chain joins TRGV9 to TRGJ1 or TRGJ2. The junction had 9 bases not matched to a gene; V was cut back by 4 bases and J by 12 bases. There are 11 residues in the CDR3. The germline gives CDR1 GITISATS, CDR2 ISYDGTV (reference sequence). CDR3 in DNA: TGTGCCTTGTGGGACCCATGTATGAAACTCTTT. It encodes CALWDPCMKLF.

With respect to this clone: TCRdb assigns this DNA the protein of a much larger clone, which departs from its translation at residue 11; this likely reflects a read error, and the protein shown comes from translating the DNA. The J gene was not called, though the V gene is TRGV9. Germline-derived CDR1 and CDR2 are GITISATS and ISYDGTV (reference sequence). CDR3 size: 13 residues. CDR3 in DNA: TGTGCCTTGTGGGAGGTGCCCGGGATTTGGAGACTCTTT. Translation gives CALWEVPGIWRLF.

This clone was seen at least ten times. A far larger clone differs by one base, so this is likely a read error. The chain recombines TRGV9 with TRGJP. CDR1 GITISATS and CDR2 ISYDGTV come from the germline V gene (reference sequence). This CDR3 region has 17 residues. This CDR3 is CALWVVQGGLGKKIKVF. DNA for the CDR3: TGTGCCTTGTGGGTGGTGCAAGGGGGGTTGGGCAAAAAAATCAAGGTATTT.

In this sample, this clone turned up many times. A far larger clone is one base from this, pointing to a likely read error. The limits of the CDR3 on the DNA are not certain, so only TCRdb's listed CDR3 is given. J gene calling gave no result, while the V gene is TRGV2. CDR1 EGSNGY and CDR2 YDSYNSKV come from the germline V gene. The CDR3 spans 30 amino acids, including both terminal residues. The CDR3 here is CATWDGAIRNSLAVEQHLLSQVSIGRIQHF.

In this sample, this clone turned up a few times. The protein held in TCRdb is that of a much larger clone and does not match this DNA's translation at residue 16, likely because of a read error; the protein shown is translated from the DNA. The rearrangement uses TRGV2 and TRGJP2. No J gene was available from TCRdb, and it was assigned here by a germline match of the DNA. This CDR3 is built from 19 residues. Germline V lookup: CDR1 EGSNGY, CDR2 YDSYNSKV. The DNA for the CDR3 is TGTGCCACCTGGGACGGCCTAGCCATTACGGGGGGTAGTGATTGGGTCAAGACGTTT. Amino acid sequence: CATWDGLAITGGSDWVKTF.

There are a few counts of this clone. The rearrangement joins TRGV9 to TRGJP. The J gene is absent in TCRdb and was assigned here via DNA matching to germline. Per the germline V gene, CDR1 is GITISATS and CDR2 is ISYDGTV (reference sequence). The junction had 9 bases not matched to a gene; V was cut back by 0 bases and J by 7 bases. This CDR3 is 18 amino acids long. The CDR3 region has the DNA TGTGCCTTGTGGGAGGTGCGGGGTATGGAGTTGGGCAAAAAAATCAAGGTATTT. It yields the protein CALWEVRGMELGKKIKVF.

This clone was seen at least ten times. TCRdb's listed protein matches a much larger clone and diverges from this DNA's translation at residue 2, likely through a read error; the protein shown comes from the DNA. This chain joins TRGV9 and TRGJ1 or TRGJ2. This CDR3 comprises 13 residues. Germline CDR1 GITISATS, CDR2 ISYDGTV (reference sequence). The CDR3 reads CTLWEVTDYKKLF. In nucleotides, the CDR3 is TGTACCTTGTGGGAGGTGACGGATTATAAGAAACTCTTT.

On this clone itself: Possible read error: a much larger clone is one base away. The V gene is TRGV2, the J gene TRGJP2. Germline matching of the DNA provided the J gene here, since TCRdb leaves it blank. This CDR3 region has 16 residues. The germline V gene has CDR1 EGSNGY and CDR2 YDSYNSKV. The CDR3 DNA follows: TGTGCCGCCTGGGACGGGCAAGGTGCGAGTGATTGGATCAAGACGTTT. Its protein is CAAWDGQGASDWIKTF.